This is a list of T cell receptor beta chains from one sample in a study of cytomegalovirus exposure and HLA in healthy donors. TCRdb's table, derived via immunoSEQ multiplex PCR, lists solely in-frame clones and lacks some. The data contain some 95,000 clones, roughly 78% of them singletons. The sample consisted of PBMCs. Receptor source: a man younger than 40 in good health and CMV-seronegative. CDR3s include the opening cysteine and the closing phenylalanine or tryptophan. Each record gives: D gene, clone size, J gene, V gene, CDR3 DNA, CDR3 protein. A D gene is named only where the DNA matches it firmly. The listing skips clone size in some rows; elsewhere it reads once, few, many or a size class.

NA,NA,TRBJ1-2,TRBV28,TGTGCCAGCACCCAGGGGACCCATGGCTACACCTTC,CASTQGTHGYTF
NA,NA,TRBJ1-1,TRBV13,TGTGCCAGCAGCTCCTCTAACACTGAAGCTTTCTTT,CASSSSNTEAFF
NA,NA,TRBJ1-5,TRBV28,TGTGCCAGCAGTTTTGGAGTTAATCAGCCCCAGCATTTT,CASSFGVNQPQHF
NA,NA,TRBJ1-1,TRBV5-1,TGCGCCAGCAGCTTGGAACAGCCGAACACTGAAGCTTTCTTT,CASSLEQPNTEAFF
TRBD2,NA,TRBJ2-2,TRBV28,TGTGCCAGCAGTTTAGTCACTAGCGGGGGAACCGGGGAGCTGTTTTTT,CASSLVTSGGTGELFF
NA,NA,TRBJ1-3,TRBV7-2,TGTGCCAGCAGCTTATCTGGGACTTCTGGAAACACCATATATTTT,CASSLSGTSGNTIYF
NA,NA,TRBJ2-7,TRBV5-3,TGTGCCAGAAGCCGCCGCACACGCTACGAGCAGTACTTC,CARSRRTRYEQYF
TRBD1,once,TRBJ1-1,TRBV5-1,TGCGCCAGCGCCTGGACCGGGACAGTGAACACTGAAGCTTTCTTT,CASAWTGTVNTEAFF
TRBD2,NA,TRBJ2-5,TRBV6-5,TGTGCCAGCAGTTACTTCGCGGGGGGAATCCAAGAGACCCAGTACTTC,CASSYFAGGIQETQYF
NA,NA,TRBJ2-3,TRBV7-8,TGTGCCAGCAGCTTAGCGACTCCAGGAGGTCCTAGCACAGATACGCAGTATTTT,CASSLATPGGPSTDTQYF
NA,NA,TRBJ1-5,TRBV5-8,TGTGCCAGCAGCCTAAGATCGACCGGGACAAGACCTCAGCCCCAGCATTTT,CASSLRSTGTRPQPQHF
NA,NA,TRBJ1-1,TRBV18,TGTGCCAGCTCCCCAACCAAGAACTTCATGAACACTGAAGCTTTCTTT,CASSPTKNFMNTEAFF
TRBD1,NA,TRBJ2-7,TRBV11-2,TGTGCCAGCAGCTTGCACAGGGGCGAGCAGTACTTC,CASSLHRGEQYF
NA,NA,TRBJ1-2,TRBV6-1,TGTGCCAGCAGTGACGGAGGGGGCTACACCTTC,CASSDGGGYTF
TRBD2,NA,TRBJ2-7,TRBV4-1,TGCGCCAGCAGCCTTCGACTAGCGGGGGCATACGAGCAGTACTTC,CASSLRLAGAYEQYF
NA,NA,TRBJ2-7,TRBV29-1,TGCAGCGTCATGACAGGAACCTCCTACGAGCAGTACTTC,CSVMTGTSYEQYF
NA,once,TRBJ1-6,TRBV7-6,TGTGCCAGCAGCTTAAAGCCGGGACACCTTAATTCACCCCTCCACTTT,CASSLKPGHLNSPLHF
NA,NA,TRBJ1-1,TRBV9,TGTGCCAGCAGCCCTGGGGGGGGCGGAGGGACTGAAGCTTTCTTT,CASSPGGGGGTEAFF
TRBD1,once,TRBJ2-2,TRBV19,TGTGCCAGTAGTCTACAGGGGACCACCGGGGAGCTGTTTTTT,CASSLQGTTGELFF
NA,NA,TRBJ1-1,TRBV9,TGCGCCAGCAGCCTAACAGGGTCGGACACTGAAGCTTTCTTT,CASSLTGSDTEAFF
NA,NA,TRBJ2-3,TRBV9,TGTGCCAGCAGCGCCTCCGGGACTAGCACAGATACGCAGTATTTT,CASSASGTSTDTQYF
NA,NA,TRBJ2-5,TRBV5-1,TGCGCCAGCCGGTTGGGAGGCGGGGAAAAGATAGTCGAAGAGACCCAGTACTTC,CASRLGGGEKIVEETQYF
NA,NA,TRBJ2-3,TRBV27,TGTGCCAGCAGTTTCCTCCCCCGGGGCACAGATACGCAGTATTTT,CASSFLPRGTDTQYF
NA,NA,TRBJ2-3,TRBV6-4,TGTGCCAGCAGTGGGGAAGGGGGCACAGATACGCAGTATTTT,CASSGEGGTDTQYF
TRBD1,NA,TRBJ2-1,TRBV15,TGTGCCACCAGCAGACAAGGGGGCAACTCCGGAGAGCAGTTCTTC,CATSRQGGNSGEQFF
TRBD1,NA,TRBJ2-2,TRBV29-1,TGCAGCGTTGTAGGACAGGCTAACACCGGGGAGCTGTTTTTT,CSVVGQANTGELFF
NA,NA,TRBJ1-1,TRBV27,TGTGCCAGCAGTTTATACGGGAACACTGAAGCTTTCTTT,CASSLYGNTEAFF
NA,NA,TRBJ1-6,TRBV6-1,TGTGCCAGCAGCGAGGGACAAGATTTTTCACCCCTCCACTTT,CASSEGQDFSPLHF
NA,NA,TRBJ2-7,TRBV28,TGTGCCAGCAGTTCCGCCGGGACATCCCCCGACGAGCAGTACTTC,CASSSAGTSPDEQYF
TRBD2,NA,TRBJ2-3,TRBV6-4,TGTGCCAGCAGTGACTCAGCGGGAGGGCCAGATACGCAGTATTTT,CASSDSAGGPDTQYF
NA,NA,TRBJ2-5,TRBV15,TGTGCCACCAGCAGAGATCTAGATTTAGAGACCCAGTACTTC,CATSRDLDLETQYF
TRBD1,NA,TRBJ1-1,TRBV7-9,TGTGCCAGCAGTTTCCCGGGACAGGTATCGGACTTT,CASSFPGQVSDF
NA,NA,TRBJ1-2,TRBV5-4,TGTGCCAGCAGCCCAGGCGGGACTTTGTATGGCTACACCTTC,CASSPGGTLYGYTF
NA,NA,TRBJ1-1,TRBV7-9,TGTGCCAGCAGACTAGGTGACACTGAAGCTTTCTTT,CASRLGDTEAFF
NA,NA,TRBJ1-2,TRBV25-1,TGTGCCAGCAGTGAAAGGACACCTAACTATGGCTACACCTTC,CASSERTPNYGYTF
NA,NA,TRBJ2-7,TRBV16,TGTGCCAGCAGTTCCACAGGGGGGGGATACGAGCAGTACTTC,CASSSTGGGYEQYF
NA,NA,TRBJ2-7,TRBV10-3,TGTGCCATCAGTGAGAACAATTACGAGCAGTACTTC,CAISENNYEQYF
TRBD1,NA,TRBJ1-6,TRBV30,TGTGCCGTCAACAGGGGGCGCGTGATTAATTCACCCCTCCACTTT,CAVNRGRVINSPLHF
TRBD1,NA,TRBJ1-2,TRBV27,TGTGCCAGCAGGAAGGATTACAGGGGGCTAGGAAACTATGGCTACACCTTC,CASRKDYRGLGNYGYTF
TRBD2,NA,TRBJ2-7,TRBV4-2,TGTGCCAGCAGCCAAACCCAGCGGGGCAGCTCCTACGAGCAGTACTTC,CASSQTQRGSSYEQYF
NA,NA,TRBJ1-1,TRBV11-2,TGTGCCAGCAGCTTATCCGGACAGCTGGTGGGGAGCACTGAAGCTTTCTTT,CASSLSGQLVGSTEAFF
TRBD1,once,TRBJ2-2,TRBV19,TGTGCCAGTAGGAGAGAGGGGACAGGGGGCCCCGGGGAGCTGTTTTTT,CASRREGTGGPGELFF